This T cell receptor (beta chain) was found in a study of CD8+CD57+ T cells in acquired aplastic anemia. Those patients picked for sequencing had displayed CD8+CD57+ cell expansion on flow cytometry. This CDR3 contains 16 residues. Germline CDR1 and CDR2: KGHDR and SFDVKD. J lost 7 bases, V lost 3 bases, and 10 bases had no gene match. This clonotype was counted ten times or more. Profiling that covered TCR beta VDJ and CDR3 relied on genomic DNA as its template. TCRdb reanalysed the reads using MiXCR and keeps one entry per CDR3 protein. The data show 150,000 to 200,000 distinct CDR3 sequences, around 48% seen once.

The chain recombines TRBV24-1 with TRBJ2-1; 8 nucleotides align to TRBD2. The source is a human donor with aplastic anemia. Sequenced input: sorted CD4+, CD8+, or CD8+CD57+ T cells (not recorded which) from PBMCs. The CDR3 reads CATSDPSSGRVNEQFF. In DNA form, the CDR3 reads TGTGCCACCAGTGATCCAAGCAGCGGGAGAGTTAATGAGCAGTTCTTC.